The rows below give T cell receptor beta chains drawn from one sample of a study of T-cell memory formation after mild COVID-19. Using its own MiXCR run on the 5' RACE reads, TCRdb lists one record per CDR3 protein. The profile shows hundreds of thousands of distinct CDR3 sequences, roughly 18% of them singletons. Sequencing was done on a sample of PBMCs or a T cell subset sorted from them (not recorded which). These receptors were taken from an adult woman who had mild COVID-19 (a few samples of this study predate the infection). Cell type and time point are not known. CDR3s include the opening cysteine and the closing phenylalanine or tryptophan. The order of the fields is V gene, J gene, clone size, D gene, CDR3 protein, CDR3 DNA. D genes are given only for firm matches. The listing skips clone size in some rows; elsewhere it reads once, few, many or a size class.

TRBV20-1	TRBJ1-1	few	TRBD1	CSALDRGTTEAFF	TGCAGTGCTCTGGACAGGGGCACCACTGAAGCTTTCTTT
TRBV12-3/TRBV12-4	TRBJ1-5	NA	NA	CASSLEGGVGRQPQHF	TGTGCCAGCAGTTTAGAGGGGGGGGTAGGACGTCAGCCCCAGCATTTT
TRBV19	TRBJ1-4	NA	NA	CASSIRGASNEKLFF	TGTGCCAGTAGTATCCGGGGAGCAAGTAATGAAAAACTGTTTTTT
TRBV19	TRBJ1-5	NA	NA	CASSTTWGDSNQPQHF	TGTGCCAGTAGCACCACTTGGGGAGATAGCAATCAGCCCCAGCATTTT
TRBV6-1	TRBJ2-1	few	TRBD2	CASSLSGRASEQFF	TGTGCCAGCAGTCTTAGCGGGAGGGCCAGTGAGCAGTTCTTC
TRBV7-3	TRBJ1-2	NA	NA	CASSPHPGLVNYGYTF	TGTGCCAGCAGCCCCCATCCGGGACTAGTTAACTATGGCTACACCTTC
TRBV12-3/TRBV12-4	TRBJ2-5	NA	TRBD2	CASSSMTSGGYQETQYF	TGTGCCAGCAGTTCAATGACTAGCGGGGGGTACCAAGAGACCCAGTACTTC
TRBV11-2	TRBJ2-7	NA	NA	CASSLAGAGSQEQYF	TGTGCCAGCAGCTTAGCTGGCGCGGGGAGCCAGGAGCAGTACTTC
TRBV5-1	TRBJ1-4	many	NA	CASSLTTNEKLFF	TGTGCCAGCAGTTTAACAACCAATGAAAAACTGTTTTTT
TRBV2	TRBJ1-4	NA	NA	CASSEAVYEKLFF	TGTGCCAGCAGTGAAGCGGTGTATGAAAAACTGTTTTTT